The T cell receptor (beta chain) described here comes from a study of blood T cells in healthy people across ages. Study outcomes and limitations: Per million T cells, TCR beta diversity dropped about linearly as age rose. TCR beta diversity tracked closely with naive T cell percentage. Underestimates were what the diversity estimates from one million T cells were considered to be.

A sample-barcoded 5' primer and a J-beta primer mix were used in a second PCR of roughly 7 to 12 cycles. MiXCR was run by TCRdb on the 5' RACE reads, yielding one entry per CDR3 protein. The table includes hundreds of thousands of distinct CDR3 sequences, 45% to 50% detected once. Turning to this clonotype: What it binds is not known.

Material: blood. This clonotype was sampled from a man aged 30-40 years in good health.

CDR3 sequence (DNA): TGCAGTGCTAGAGGGAAAGACAGGGTGTTTGGCACTGAAGCTTTCTTT. It yields the protein CSARGKDRVFGTEAFF. The V call is TRBV20-1, the J call TRBJ1-1, with 7 bases identical to TRBD1. V trimming: 1 base; J trimming: 4 bases; junction bases outside the gene matches: 12. The CDR3 has 16 residues. Germline CDR1 and CDR2: DFQATT and SNEGSKA (reference sequence).